The following is a TCR beta chain sequence with its context. The CDR3 extends over 16 amino acids. CDR1 and CDR2 (germline): MNHNS, SASEGT. V shed 4 bases, J shed 1 base, and the junction held 6 bases outside the gene matches. This entry belongs to a study of T cell changes during pregnancy in multiple sclerosis. Here immunoSEQ multiplex PCR was the method, and the copy in TCRdb shows in-frame clones only, minus some. Here the sample spans 60,000 to 95,000 clones, 80% to 95% being singletons. The TCR originated in a female donor with multiple sclerosis, enrolled in a pregnancy study. The chain employs TRBV6-1 and TRBJ1-1, with 10 nucleotides matching TRBD1. This specimen was CD4+ T cells from peripheral blood mononuclear cells, taken before pregnancy. The CDR3 nucleotides read TGTGCCAGCAGTGCAAGCCGGACAGGGGGGAACACTGAAGCTTTCTTT. Translation: CASSASRTGGNTEAFF.